The next 11 T cell receptor beta chains were all read from a single sample in a study of cytomegalovirus exposure and HLA in healthy donors. PCR primers comprised 60 Vbeta and 13 Jbeta primers. Sequenced by immunoSEQ multiplex PCR; TCRdb stores in-frame clones only, minus some. Of 100,000 to 150,000 clones in the sample, 80% are singletons; the top ten hold around 10%. Specimen: PBMCs. These receptors were taken from a man in his thirties or forties in good health and CMV-seropositive.

The V call is TRBV6-6, the J call TRBJ1-5, with 8 positions matching TRBD1. This CDR3 has 15 residues. From germline, CDR1 is MNHNY and CDR2 SVGAGI (reference sequence). The J segment lost 7 bases and the V segment lost 5 bases, leaving 10 bases of the junction unmatched. The CDR3 sequence is CASSGRTGPGQPQHF. CDR3 bases: TGTGCCAGCAGTGGCCGGACAGGGCCTGGACAGCCCCAGCATTTT.

This clone came up once. The chain links TRBV5-4 to TRBJ1-2; 10 nucleotides match TRBD1. The germline V gene has CDR1 SGHNT and CDR2 YYREEE (reference sequence). J lost 5 bases, V lost 4 bases, and 5 bases had no gene match. The CDR3 totals 14 residues. The CDR3 loop reads CASSRDRGLYGYTF. In DNA form, the CDR3 reads TGTGCCAGCAGCAGGGACAGGGGCTTGTATGGCTACACCTTC. Filled out from reference TRBV5-4 and TRBJ1-2, the complete variable domain reads ETGVTQSPTHLIKTRGQQVTLRCSSQSGHNTVSWYQQALGQGPQFIFQYYREEENGRGNFPPRFSGLQFPNYSSELNVNALELDDSALYLCASSRDRGLYGYTFGSGTRLTVV.

The rearrangement links TRBV9 to TRBJ1-4, with no clear D. In germline, CDR1 is SGDLS, CDR2 YYNGEE. CDR3 length: 13 amino acids. V lost 0 bases and J lost 7, with 7 bases in between. The CDR3 loop reads CASSVGLSEKLFF. Here the CDR3 DNA reads TGTGCCAGCAGCGTAGGTCTGAGTGAAAAACTGTTTTTT.

The table lists this clone with a count of one. The chain carries TRBV18 and TRBJ2-1; D gene unclear. The CDR3 length is 15 residues. Looked up from germline, CDR1 is KGHSH and CDR2 is LQKENI. The ends were cut back, 2 bases at V and 7 bases at J, with 15 bases in the middle. The CDR3 DNA follows: TGTGCCAGCTCACCAGTGGCCATCCCGCGGAATGAGCAGTTCTTC. This gives the protein CASSPVAIPRNEQFF.

The genes are TRBV6-6 and TRBJ1-1, with 9 bases fitting TRBD1. CDR3 length: 15 residues. Germline CDR1 is MNHNY and CDR2 is SVGAGI (reference sequence). After removal of 5 bases from V and 4 bases from J, the junction contained 8 bases not matched to a gene. The CDR3 nucleotides read TGTGCCAGCAGTCCCCTCGGGACAGGGACCACTGAAGCTTTCTTT. Residues: CASSPLGTGTTEAFF.

The chain employs TRBV2 and TRBJ2-5; 7 nucleotides agree with TRBD1. Germline CDR1 is SNHLY and CDR2 is FYNNEI. The trim removed 6 bases at V and 1 base at J, leaving 2 bases unmatched. The CDR3 is 13 residues long. CDR3 DNA: TGTGCCAGCAGGGGACAGCTCCAAGAGACCCAGTACTTC. Amino acid sequence: CASRGQLQETQYF.

The V call is TRBV28, the J call TRBJ1-1; a weak D match, TRBD1 (6 bases). This CDR3 is 15 amino acids long. Trimming took off 6 bases at V and 0 bases at J, with 14 bases between the two ends. In germline, CDR1 is MDHEN, CDR2 SYDVKM. CDR3 coding DNA: TGTGCCAGCAGAAATGCCGGGACACTGAACACTGAAGCTTTCTTT. This translates into CASRNAGTLNTEAFF. Together with reference TRBV28 and TRBJ1-1, the CDR3 gives the full variable domain: DVKVTQSSRYLVKRTGEKVFLECVQDMDHENMFWYRQDPGLGLRLIYFSYDVKMKEKGDIPEGYSVSREKKERFSLILESASTNQTSMYLCASRNAGTLNTEAFFGQGTRLTVV.

This clone was seen only a few times. The chain joins TRBV7-8 to TRBJ2-2, with unresolved D. The V gene lost 2 bases and the J gene lost 1 base, with 5 bases spanning the gap. This CDR3 comprises 14 residues. Germline CDR1 is SGHVS and CDR2 is FQNEAQ. The CDR3 loop reads CASSLSLNTGELFF. The CDR3 region has the DNA TGTGCCAGCAGCTTATCCCTGAACACCGGGGAGCTGTTTTTT. The variable domain in full, with the rest retrieved from reference TRBV7-8 and TRBJ2-2, is GAGVSQSPRYKVAKRGQDVALRCDPISGHVSLFWYQQALGQGPEFLTYFQNEAQLDKSGLPSDRFFAERPEGSVSTLKIQRTQQEDSAVYLCASSLSLNTGELFFGEGSRLTVL.

The CDR3 coding sequence is TGTGCCAGCAGCCCACAGGGCAGCTCCTATAATTCACCCCTCCACTTT. Translated, it gives CASSPQGSSYNSPLHF. The rearrangement joins TRBV21-1 to TRBJ1-6; no check of the table's D call, TRBD1, against the DNA was made. TRBV21-1 is a documented pseudogene. The CDR3 consists of 16 residues.

The chain is built from TRBV28 and TRBJ1-1; D is unclear. V lost 0 bases, J lost 3 bases, and 11 bases lay in between. The CDR3 length is 15 residues. CDR1 is MDHEN, CDR2 SYDVKM, per germline. The CDR3 spells CASSLWRGTDTEAFF. CDR3 in DNA: TGTGCCAGCAGTTTATGGCGGGGTACGGACACTGAAGCTTTCTTT.

This clone was detected only once. The V call is TRBV28, the J call TRBJ2-7; D not certain. Between the trimmed V and J ends, which lost 4 bases and 2 bases, there was a span of 9 bases. CDR1 and CDR2 from the germline V gene are MDHEN and SYDVKM. The CDR3 sequence is 13 residues long. The CDR3 DNA reads TGTGCCAGCAGTTGGGCCGGTGCCTACGAGCAGTACTTC. Protein: CASSWAGAYEQYF.